The 9 T cell receptor beta chains reported below all come from one sample, sequenced in a study of CD8+ T cells in alopecia areata. Described treatment: oral pan-JAK inhibitor, 5-10 mg twice daily. Sampling of alopecia areata patients yielded lesional scalp punch biopsies as well as peripheral blood. Following extraction, RNA underwent reverse transcription to cDNA, which served as the sequencing template. Assay used: immunoSEQ multiplex PCR; TCRdb lists only in-frame clones, some missing. The data contain about 13,000 clones, 65% to 70% of them singletons. Sequenced here: skin, sampled at week 4, from a patient treated with tofacitinib. The receptor set was obtained from a human donor with alopecia areata.

The J gene is TRBJ2-1, the V gene TRBV4-2, with TRBD2 as a possible D gene (7 bases). The germline gives CDR1 LGHNA, CDR2 YNFKEQ. This CDR3 is built from 17 residues. V dropped 1 base and J dropped 2 bases, with 15 bases sitting between them. CDR3 region: CASSQGIGGAPYNEQFF. The CDR3 nucleotides are TGTGCCAGCAGCCAAGGTATAGGGGGGGCCCCCTACAATGAGCAGTTCTTC.

The chain employs TRBV4-3 and TRBJ2-2; D is uncertain. Looked up from germline, CDR1 is LGHNA and CDR2 is YSLEER. The V end lost 2 bases, the J end lost 0 bases, and 7 bases lay between the germline ends. The CDR3 has 15 amino acids. This chain's CDR3 is CASSQLTSNTGELFF. DNA for the CDR3: TGCGCCAGCAGCCAATTAACATCGAACACCGGGGAGCTGTTTTTT.

The count of this clone is one. The chain couples TRBV7-3 to TRBJ1-2, with 8 bases fitting TRBD1. Germline V gene sequence: CDR1 SGHTA, CDR2 FQGTGA. The CDR3 contains 14 residues. The V segment lost 2 bases and the J segment 6 bases; nucleotides outside the gene matches: 5. Here the CDR3 reads CASSLEDRENGYTF. The DNA of the CDR3 is TGTGCCAGCAGCTTAGAGGACAGGGAAAATGGCTACACCTTC.

CDR3 protein: CASSFWTAKDTQYF. CDR3 nucleotide sequence: TGTGCCAGCAGTTTCTGGACAGCAAAGGATACGCAGTATTTT. The chain combines TRBV27 with TRBJ2-3; a weak D match, TRBD1 (6 bases). Per germline, CDR1 MNHEY and CDR2 SMNVEV (reference sequence). Trimming removed 3 bases from V and 6 bases from J, with 13 bases in between. The CDR3 spans 14 residues.

CDR3 amino acids: CASSQGPGKMNTEAFF. CDR3 DNA sequence: TGCGCCAGCAGCCAAGGTCCGGGGAAAATGAACACTGAAGCTTTCTTT. The V gene is TRBV4-3, the J gene TRBJ1-1, with D unclear. Germline V gene sequence: CDR1 LGHNA, CDR2 YSLEER. V was clipped by 1 base and J by 0 bases, with 12 bases between them. This CDR3 has 16 residues.

Note on this clone: One junction end disagrees with the germline gene, perhaps due to a read error. The chain joins TRBV11-2 to TRBJ2-7; D uncertain. Germline CDR1 reads SGHAT; CDR2 reads FQNNGV. The CDR3 is 12 amino acids. CDR3 sequence reads: CASSIDPYEQYF. The CDR3 DNA reads TGTGCCAGCAGCATAGACCCCTACGAGCAGTACTTC. The variable domain in full, with the rest retrieved from reference TRBV11-2 and TRBJ2-7, is EAGVAQSPRYKIIEKRQSVAFWCNPISGHATLYWYQQILGQGPKLLIQFQNNGVVDDSQLPKDRFSAERLKGVDSTLKIQPAKLEDSAVYLCASSIDPYEQYFGPGTRLTVT.

The chain has TRBV23-1 and TRBJ2-4; D possibly corresponds to TRBD1 (6 bases). TRBV23-1 is placed among ORFs of uncertain function. Trimming took off 8 bases at V and 1 base at J, with 24 bases between the two ends. This CDR3 has 18 amino acids. The CDR3 reads CASVQQGEWLSAKNIQYF. CDR3 in DNA: TGCGCCAGCGTACAACAGGGAGAATGGTTGTCGGCCAAAAACATTCAGTACTTC.

This clone was recorded a few times. This chain links TRBV7-2 with TRBJ2-3, with 8 bases that match TRBD2. CDR1 SGHTA and CDR2 FQGNSA come from the germline V gene. The CDR3 has 17 amino acids. V lost 1 base to trimming and J lost 3 bases; unmatched junction nucleotides: 9. CDR3 residues: CASSLGALAGRTDTQYF. The CDR3 nucleotides are TGTGCCAGCAGCTTAGGGGCCCTAGCGGGTAGAACAGATACGCAGTATTTT. Complete variable domain (other parts from reference TRBV7-2 and TRBJ2-3): GAGVSQSPSNKVTEKGKDVELRCDPISGHTALYWYRQSLGQGLEFLIYFQGNSAPDKSGLPSDRFSAERTGGSVSTLTIQRTQQEDSAVYLCASSLGALAGRTDTQYFGPGTRLTVL.

The chain is built from TRBV5-1 and TRBJ2-6; D might be TRBD1 (6 bases). The CDR3 contains 15 residues. CDR1 SGHRS and CDR2 YFSETQ come from the germline V gene. The V gene lost 3 bases and the J gene lost 4 bases, with 11 bases spanning the gap. The DNA of the CDR3 is TGCGCCAGCAGCTCCCAGGGGCGAGGGGCCAACGTCCTGACTTTC. Residues: CASSSQGRGANVLTF.